Below are 25 T cell receptor beta chains sequenced from a single sample in a study of T cell changes during pregnancy in multiple sclerosis. Sequenced by immunoSEQ multiplex PCR; TCRdb stores in-frame clones only, minus some. The sample has approximately 69,000 clones, roughly 91% seen once. The input for sequencing was CD4+ T cells from peripheral blood mononuclear cells, taken in the third trimester of pregnancy. Receptor source: a female donor in good health, enrolled as a control in a pregnancy study.

This clone came up once. The rearrangement links TRBV30 to TRBJ1-2; 9 bases align to TRBD1. J gave up 5 bases and V 0 bases, and 1 base lay outside the gene matches. The CDR3 has 13 amino acids. The germline CDR1 and CDR2 sequences are GTSNPN and SVGIG (reference sequence). The CDR3 is CAWSVQGAYGYTF. As DNA, the CDR3 is TGTGCCTGGAGTGTACAGGGGGCTTATGGCTACACCTTC.

This clone is a singleton in its sample. The chain carries TRBV5-6 and TRBJ1-1, with D possibly matching TRBD1 (6 bases). CDR1 and CDR2 (germline): SGHDT, YYEEEE. This CDR3 spans 13 amino acids. The V gene lost 2 bases and the J gene lost 5 bases, with 10 bases spanning the gap. The CDR3 loop reads CASSLRRGTEAFF. In nucleotides, the CDR3 is TGTGCCAGCAGCTTACGCAGGGGAACTGAAGCTTTCTTT.

Only one count was recorded for this clone. The V call is TRBV7-2, the J call TRBJ1-2; 11 bases are shared with TRBD1. The CDR3 runs 16 residues. Trimming cost V 4 bases and J 6 bases; bases outside gene matches: 10. The germline V gene encodes CDR1 SGHTA and CDR2 FQGNSA. The CDR3 region is CASSYANRDRGNGYTF. CDR3 DNA sequence: TGTGCCAGCAGCTACGCCAACCGGGACAGGGGGAATGGCTACACCTTC. The complete variable domain, with remaining parts taken from reference TRBV7-2 and TRBJ1-2, reads GAGVSQSPSNKVTEKGKDVELRCDPISGHTALYWYRQSLGQGLEFLIYFQGNSAPDKSGLPSDRFSAERTGGSVSTLTIQRTQQEDSAVYLCASSYANRDRGNGYTFGSGTRLTVV.

The chain couples TRBV10-3 to TRBJ1-2, with 9 bases that match TRBD1. V dropped 4 bases and J dropped 6; count of bases not matched to a gene: 12. Germline V gene sequence: CDR1 ENHRY, CDR2 SYGVKD. The length of the CDR3 is 16 residues. CDR3 protein: CAISGMGQGWDDGYTF. As DNA, the CDR3 is TGTGCCATCAGTGGCATGGGACAGGGATGGGATGATGGCTACACCTTC.

This chain connects TRBV30 to TRBJ1-1; D perhaps matches TRBD1 (6 bases). V was trimmed by 4 bases and J by 4 bases, leaving 22 bases between them. Germline-derived CDR1 and CDR2 are GTSNPN and SVGIG (reference sequence). CDR3 length: 16 amino acids. The CDR3 DNA follows: TGTGCCTGGAATCCCCAGGTCAGGGGCATGGGCACTGAAGCTTTCTTT. Amino acids: CAWNPQVRGMGTEAFF. The entire variable domain, with the rest obtained from reference TRBV30 and TRBJ1-1, is as follows: SQTIHQWPATLVQPVGSPLSLECTVEGTSNPNLYWYRQAAGRGLQLLFYSVGIGQISSEVPQNLSASRPQDRQFILSSKKLLLSDSGFYLCAWNPQVRGMGTEAFFGQGTRLTVV.

The J gene is TRBJ2-2, the V gene TRBV7-6, with 8 bases aligning to TRBD1. The junction had 15 bases not matched to a gene; V was cut back by 5 bases and J by 7 bases. From germline, CDR1 is SGHVS and CDR2 FNYEAQ. The CDR3 spans 17 residues. CDR3 bases: TGTGCCAGCAGCCAAGGGCCCTTGACAGGGGTTATCGGGGAGCTGTTTTTT. It specifies CASSQGPLTGVIGELFF.

The V call is TRBV6-5, the J call TRBJ1-1, with D tentatively TRBD1 (5 bases). The V gene lost 6 bases and the J gene lost 2 bases, with 16 bases spanning the gap. CDR3 length: 15 amino acids. Germline V gives CDR1 MNHEY, CDR2 SVGAGI. CDR3 sequence: CASRSSGRTNTEAFF. CDR3 in DNA: TGTGCCAGCAGATCCTCGGGCAGGACAAACACTGAAGCTTTCTTT.

This chain links TRBV5-4 with TRBJ1-4, with a tentative D call TRBD1 (5 bases). Germline V gene data show CDR1 as SGHNT and CDR2 as YYREEE (reference sequence). V was pared by 0 bases and J by 7 bases, with 10 bases between. The CDR3 extends over 14 amino acids. The CDR3 loop reads CASSLGGLGEKLFF. The CDR3 bases are TGTGCCAGCAGCTTGGGGGGCCTCGGTGAAAAACTGTTTTTT. Looking up the rest from reference TRBV5-4 and TRBJ1-4 gives the full variable domain: ETGVTQSPTHLIKTRGQQVTLRCSSQSGHNTVSWYQQALGQGPQFIFQYYREEENGRGNFPPRFSGLQFPNYSSELNVNALELDDSALYLCASSLGGLGEKLFFGSGTQLSVL.

This chain connects TRBV19 to TRBJ1-5, with a weak D call TRBD1 (6 bases). This CDR3 has 13 residues. Trimming cost V 6 bases and J 5 bases, with 11 bases left between them. From germline, CDR1 is LNHDA and CDR2 SQIVND (reference sequence). The chain's CDR3 is CASSLQGYQPQHF. In DNA, the CDR3 is TGTGCCAGTAGCTTGCAGGGGTATCAGCCCCAGCATTTT.

The rearrangement joins TRBV9 to TRBJ2-7, with D unresolved. This CDR3 has 13 amino acids. The V end lost 1 base, the J end lost 3 bases, and 8 bases lay between the germline ends. Germline V gene sequence: CDR1 SGDLS, CDR2 YYNGEE. The CDR3 sequence: CASSVNGNYEQYF. The DNA for the CDR3 is TGTGCCAGCAGCGTAAACGGTAACTACGAGCAGTACTTC.

V is TRBV11-3 and J is TRBJ1-3, with unresolved D. V was shortened by 1 base and J by 4 bases, with 8 bases between the two germline ends. The CDR3 totals 14 residues. Germline loops: CDR1 SGHNT, CDR2 YENEEA. CDR3 loop: CASSLGLSGNTIYF. CDR3 sequence (DNA): TGTGCCAGCAGCTTAGGGCTTTCGGGAAACACCATATATTTT.

This clone occurred a few times. The chain is built from TRBV30 and TRBJ1-1; 9 bases are shared with TRBD1. There are 14 residues in the CDR3. J was trimmed by 11 bases and V by 3 bases; bases with no gene match: 13. CDR1 GTSNPN and CDR2 SVGIG come from the germline V gene (reference sequence). CDR3 coding DNA: TGTGCCTGGAGCCCCGGGACAGGGTTGATTCGGGCTTTCTTT. It is translated as CAWSPGTGLIRAFF.

V usage is TRBV10-2 and J usage is TRBJ1-1, with 7 nucleotides matching TRBD1. With 8 bases clipped from V and 5 bases from J, the junction kept 14 bases outside the gene matches. This CDR3 has 15 amino acids. Germline lookup yields CDR1 WSHSY and CDR2 SAAADI. The CDR3 protein is CASRQNRGLFTEAFF. The DNA for the CDR3 is TGCGCCAGCCGACAAAACAGGGGCCTATTTACTGAAGCTTTCTTT.

The genes are TRBV2 and TRBJ1-2, with D unresolved. V shed 6 bases and J shed 8 bases, with 22 bases lying between them. Germline loops: CDR1 SNHLY, CDR2 FYNNEI. The CDR3 loop spans 15 amino acids. CDR3 sequence (DNA): TGTGCCAGCAGCAGCGAGCGGACTTCTCGCATGGGCTACACCTTC. This translates into CASSSERTSRMGYTF.

This rearrangement joins TRBV6-5 to TRBJ1-5; 8 bases match TRBD1. CDR3 length: 15 amino acids. CDR1 is MNHEY and CDR2 is SVGAGI in the germline V gene. V shed 6 bases, J shed 3 bases, and the junction held 7 bases outside the gene matches. Here the CDR3 reads CASRSGQGYNQPQHF. The CDR3 DNA sequence: TGTGCCAGCAGATCCGGACAGGGTTACAATCAGCCCCAGCATTTT.

The gene calls are TRBV5-8 and TRBJ2-3, with TRBD2 identical over 10 bases. V trimming: 7 bases; J trimming: 2 bases; junction bases outside the gene matches: 4. This CDR3 is built from 14 residues. Per the germline V gene, CDR1 is SGHTS and CDR2 is YDEGEE. The CDR3 is CASLSGGTTDTQYF. CDR3 DNA: TGTGCCAGCCTTAGCGGGGGGACCACAGATACGCAGTATTTT.

Remarks on this clone: Other DNA variants within this sample encode the same CDR3. The chain joins TRBV30 to TRBJ1-5; no clear D gene. Trimming pared 1 base from V and 2 bases from J, leaving 3 bases between. CDR3 length: 12 residues. Germline V CDR1 and CDR2: GTSNPN, SVGIG (reference sequence). CDR3 DNA sequence: TGTGCCTGGAGTGCAGGCAATCAGCCCCAGCATTTT. Amino acid sequence: CAWSAGNQPQHF.

The rearrangement uses TRBV9 and TRBJ1-5; TRBD1 aligns across 11 bases. This CDR3 comprises 16 residues. The V gene end was trimmed by 4 bases and the J gene end by 2 bases; junction bases not matched to a gene: 5. Germline V gives CDR1 SGDLS, CDR2 YYNGEE. CDR3 nucleotides: TGTGCCAGCAGCCCAGGGACAGGGGGTGGCAATCAGCCCCAGCATTTT. Translation: CASSPGTGGGNQPQHF.

The gene calls are TRBV9 and TRBJ1-4; D not resolved. The germline CDR1 and CDR2 sequences are SGDLS and YYNGEE. The CDR3 is 13 amino acids. Trimming removed 1 base from V and 7 bases from J, with 8 bases in between. The DNA for the CDR3 is TGTGCCAGCAGCGTAAATGGGCGTGAAAAACTGTTTTTT. Residues: CASSVNGREKLFF.

V usage is TRBV5-1 and J usage is TRBJ2-7, with TRBD2 matching 8 bases. After removal of 0 bases from V and 1 base from J, the junction contained 6 bases not matched to a gene. Per the germline V gene, CDR1 is SGHRS and CDR2 is YFSETQ. This CDR3 region has 16 residues. In DNA, the CDR3 is TGCGCCAGCAGCTTGGATGTGGCGGGGGGATCCTACGAGCAGTACTTC. Translating gives CASSLDVAGGSYEQYF.

Only one count was recorded for this clone. The V gene is TRBV5-1, the J gene TRBJ1-2, with TRBD1 matching over 8 bases. Germline V CDR1 and CDR2: SGHRS, YFSETQ. The CDR3 loop spans 14 amino acids. Unmatched junction bases numbered 3, after V lost 1 base and J lost 4 bases. The CDR3 sequence is CASSLQGASYGYTF. Here the CDR3 DNA reads TGCGCCAGCAGCTTGCAGGGGGCGAGCTATGGCTACACCTTC.

The gene calls are TRBV7-2 and TRBJ1-2; D gene ambiguous. Trimming left V 3 bases short and J 0 bases short, with 14 bases between. CDR3 length equals 16 residues. Per germline, CDR1 SGHTA and CDR2 FQGNSA. The CDR3 DNA follows: TGTGCCAGCAGCTTTGATCGAGGGCTCACTAACTATGGCTACACCTTC. This gives the protein CASSFDRGLTNYGYTF. Together with reference TRBV7-2 and TRBJ1-2, the CDR3 gives the full variable domain: GAGVSQSPSNKVTEKGKDVELRCDPISGHTALYWYRQSLGQGLEFLIYFQGNSAPDKSGLPSDRFSAERTGGSVSTLTIQRTQQEDSAVYLCASSFDRGLTNYGYTFGSGTRLTVV.

This clone has a single count. The J gene is TRBJ1-2, the V gene TRBV27; 12 nucleotides agree with TRBD1. V trimming: 2 bases; J trimming: 5 bases; junction bases outside the gene matches: 6. Looked up from germline, CDR1 is MNHEY and CDR2 is SMNVEV (reference sequence). The CDR3 consists of 16 residues. The DNA for the CDR3 is TGTGCCAGCAGTTTAGGGACAGGGGGCGCAGGGTATGGCTACACCTTC. Translation gives CASSLGTGGAGYGYTF.

This clone has only a few counts. V is TRBV5-1 and J is TRBJ1-1; no firm D call. The CDR3 is 14 residues long. Germline-derived CDR1 and CDR2 are SGHRS and YFSETQ. Between the trimmed V and J ends, which lost 0 bases and 2 bases, there was a span of 8 bases. As DNA, the CDR3 is TGCGCCAGCAGCTTGGAGCAAGTTAACACTGAAGCTTTCTTT. It translates to CASSLEQVNTEAFF.

The chain couples TRBV7-8 to TRBJ2-5; 8 bases are a match to TRBD2. The CDR3 has 16 residues. The germline V gene encodes CDR1 SGHVS and CDR2 FQNEAQ. J lost 7 bases, V lost 1 base, and 11 bases had no gene match. In DNA, the CDR3 is TGTGCCAGCAGCTTAGTCGGCGAGCGGGGGCGGGGGACCCAGTACTTC. Amino acid sequence: CASSLVGERGRGTQYF.